This TCR beta chain stems from a study of blood T cells in healthy people across ages (dated by TCRdb to the mid-2010s). Study-level background: In model experiments, template switching captured roughly one uniquely barcoded TCR beta cDNA molecule for every two T cells. The study measured age-related changes in TCR beta repertoire diversity using deep sequencing normalized with unique cDNA molecular identifiers. Four age groups were formed from the donors: young (average 16 years), middle-aged (approximately 41), aged (around 62) and long-lived (more than 75). Donors of different ages were randomly distributed across sequencing lanes to avoid experimental bias. Using the same blood draw, the study looked at two additional independent replicas of 1 million unique cDNA reads for two donors, one aged 18 to 29 and the other aged 80 or older.

What the authors observed across the whole study: Donor CMV infection status was unknown, potentially confounding age-related changes in expanded clonotypes. Estimates of total diversity based on one million sequenced T cells were regarded as lower bounds and as underestimates. Compared with the aged group, the long-lived group had more naive CD4+ T cells, fewer expanded clones and increased TCR diversity, suggesting age selection. Since profiling was done on bulk unsorted PBMCs, naive and antigen-experienced compartments could not be conclusively compared. Observed TCR beta diversity per million T cells fell roughly linearly with age, and a significant reduction was already apparent by age around 40. There was a strong correlation between observed TCR beta diversity and the percentage of naive T cells measured by flow cytometry.

The donors were roughly 40 Caucasian individuals from Russia, aged 6 to 90 years, who were systemically healthy. Each donor gave ten milliliters of peripheral blood, collected into EDTA-treated Vacutainer tubes. PBMCs were isolated by Ficoll-Paque density-gradient centrifugation, with at least 6.5 million obtained per sample. Trizol reagent was used to extract total RNA from PBMCs, with at least 5 micrograms per sample. For every donor, flow cytometry on a PBMC aliquot measured the percentage of naive CD45RAhigh/CD27high T cells. Library generation was performed with 5' RACE. Reads for this sample came from an Illumina HiSeq 2500. The second PCR ran for about 6 to 12 cycles and used a J-beta primer mix along with a sample-barcoded 5' primer. Each TCR beta cDNA molecule received a unique molecular identifier from a template-switch 5' adaptor carrying 12 random nucleotides. Each sample yielded at least 3 million CDR3-containing paired-end reads. All of the RNA was converted into first-strand cDNA using the Mint cDNA synthesis kit, with a TRBC-specific oligonucleotide serving as the primer. Following uracil-DNA glycosylase treatment, all cDNA underwent a first 18-cycle PCR with the universal primers M1SS and BC2_uni_R. Regarding the original processing steps: For normalization, 1 million high-quality reads, each with a distinct molecular identifier, were randomly selected from each sample. Reads with shared molecular identifiers were discarded instead of being binned into consensus sequences. MiTCR, set to a Q25 quality threshold and the strictest error-elimination algorithm, was used for CDR3 identification, clonotype clustering and error correction. A nonparametric unseen species model with Euler transformation was used to estimate a lower bound on total TCR beta diversity. The public reads were quality trimmed at Q25 with fastp and then assembled into clones with MiXCR by TCRdb, keeping productive beta chains. For every CDR3 protein sequence, its rows merge into one entry that carries the most common genes and DNA. None of the V and J calls come from the authors' own analysis; TCRdb made them. Recorded for this sample are hundreds of thousands of distinct CDR3 sequences; 20% to 25% of them occurred a single time. The ten biggest clones cover roughly 3.6% of the sample.

About this clonotype itself: No antigen is known for it. Per-nucleotide qualities are absent, and no much larger clonotype sits a single base away.

This receptor was obtained from a man between 65 and 85 years old in good health. The sequencing sample was made of blood.

The encoded CDR3 is CASSWTLGSNQPQHF. The DNA sequence follows: TGTGCCAGCAGTTGGACACTAGGAAGCAATCAGCCCCAGCATTTT. Recombination linked TRBV6-1 to TRBJ1-5; the D gene is perhaps TRBD1, from 5 matching bases. There are 15 amino acids in the CDR3, from cysteine to phenylalanine inclusive. Left in the record is the CDR3 DNA by itself, 45 bases read in frame from the first base. V is reduced by 5 bases and J by 1 base, leaving a spacing of 12 bases between them. The CDR1 and CDR2 encoded by the germline V gene are MNHNS and SASEGT.